The 8 T cell receptor beta chains below all came from one sample that was sequenced in a study of Graves' ophthalmopathy and Graves' hyperthyroidism. Beta-chain TCR CDR3 regions were amplified from RNA transcripts. The workflow started with a first-round RT-PCR run with HTBI primers and then moved on to a second-round multiplex PCR. Via MiXCR, TCRdb re-called the multiplex PCR reads, giving one row per CDR3 protein. The sample includes over a million distinct CDR3 sequences, approximately 35% of them seen just once. Specimen: peripheral blood or thyroid tissue (not recorded which). The origin of the receptors is an adult man with Graves' hyperthyroidism.

The rearrangement uses TRBV20-1 and TRBJ1-1, with 9 positions matching TRBD1. With 5 bases clipped from V and 5 bases from J, the junction kept 6 bases outside the gene matches. The CDR3 is 13 residues long. Looked up from germline, CDR1 is DFQATT and CDR2 is SNEGSKA (reference sequence). CDR3 sequence (DNA): TGCAGTGCTTTGACAGGGGGAAGAACTGAAGCTTTCTTT. Its translation: CSALTGGRTEAFF.

In its sample, this clonotype was seen many times. The V call is TRBV7-8, the J call TRBJ2-7; 12 bases are shared with TRBD1. The germline V gene has CDR1 SGHVS and CDR2 FQNEAQ. Trimming cost V 5 bases and J 5 bases; bases outside gene matches: 4. The CDR3 length is 14 residues. The CDR3 is CASSPGTGGDEQYF. DNA of the CDR3: TGTGCCAGCAGCCCAGGGACAGGGGGCGACGAGCAGTACTTC.

This clonotype was detected many times. The rearrangement links TRBV25-1 to TRBJ1-3, with 8 bases lining up with TRBD1. V lost 6 bases to trimming and J lost 0 bases; unmatched junction nucleotides: 16. This CDR3 is 19 amino acids long. Germline CDR1 and CDR2: MGHDK and SYGVNS. The CDR3 sequence is CASRGQGLTFLSSGNTIYF. In nucleotides, the CDR3 is TGTGCCAGCAGAGGACAGGGCCTAACCTTTTTGAGCTCTGGAAACACCATATATTTT.

This clonotype was counted a few times. This chain uses TRBV5-5 with TRBJ2-5, with unresolved D. V shed 3 bases and J shed 5 bases, with 8 bases lying between them. The CDR3 covers 12 residues. Germline-derived CDR1 and CDR2 are SGHKS and YYEKEE (reference sequence). CDR3 sequence reads: CASSWPSETQYF. The CDR3 region has the DNA TGTGCCAGCAGCTGGCCCTCGGAGACCCAGTACTTC.

V gene TRBV5-1 combines with J gene TRBJ2-2, with a tentative D call TRBD1 (5 bases). Trimming took 2 bases from V and 0 from J, leaving 8 bases between them. The CDR3 contains 15 residues. Per the germline V gene, CDR1 is SGHRS and CDR2 is YFSETQ. CDR3 bases: TGCGCCAGCAGCTTATTGGACACGAACACCGGGGAGCTGTTTTTT. Translated: CASSLLDTNTGELFF.

The table lists this clonotype with many counts. The chain uses TRBV7-9 and TRBJ2-7; weak D call: TRBD1 (6 bases). Looked up from germline, CDR1 is SEHNR and CDR2 is FQNEAQ (reference sequence). V was trimmed by 5 bases and J by 0 bases, leaving 23 bases between them. The CDR3 runs to 18 residues. CDR3 nucleotide sequence: TGTGCCAGCAGCACGCAAAAACTCCGGGACACTTTCTCCTACGAGCAGTACTTC. Residues: CASSTQKLRDTFSYEQYF.

The rearrangement joins TRBV10-2 to TRBJ2-7; 9 bases are a match to TRBD1. In germline, CDR1 is WSHSY, CDR2 SAAADI. With 3 bases clipped from V and 9 bases from J, the junction kept 12 bases outside the gene matches. CDR3 length equals 15 residues. In DNA form, the CDR3 reads TGCGCCAGCAGTGACTCCGGGACAGGGATTCGGGGGCAGTACTTC. Translation gives CASSDSGTGIRGQYF.

This clonotype was observed many times. One end of the junction is discordant with germline, which a read error may explain. This chain joins TRBV12-3 or TRBV12-4 and TRBJ2-2; D is undetermined. The CDR3 covers 13 residues. In DNA, the CDR3 is TGTGCCAGCAGTTCGTCGAACGCCGGGGAGCTGTTTTTT. Amino acids: CASSSSNAGELFF.